Listed below are T cell receptor beta chains from one sample, sequenced in a study of blood T cells in healthy people across ages. TCRdb passed the 5' RACE reads through MiXCR, listing each CDR3 protein once. Of around 800,000 distinct CDR3 sequences in the sample, about 45% were seen once. Sequenced material: blood. Every receptor here comes from an elderly man in good health. Both conserved end residues are part of each CDR3. Fields, in order: J gene, D gene, clone size, V gene, CDR3 protein, CDR3 DNA. A D gene is named only where the DNA matches it firmly. The size of a clone is reported for some rows only, either as once, few or many, or as a class for expanded clones.

j_gene: TRBJ1-1
d_gene: -
abundance: -
v_gene: TRBV7-9
CDR3aa: CASSLVAREAFF
CDR3nt: TGTGCCAGCAGCTTAGTAGCCAGAGAAGCTTTCTTT

j_gene: TRBJ1-4
d_gene: -
abundance: -
v_gene: TRBV19
CDR3aa: CASSIQGLGEKLFF
CDR3nt: TGTGCCAGTAGTATACAGGGTCTCGGTGAAAAACTGTTTTTT

j_gene: TRBJ2-7
d_gene: -
abundance: few
v_gene: TRBV20-1
CDR3aa: CSASVYGSSHYEQYF
CDR3nt: TGCAGTGCTAGCGTGTACGGTAGTTCACACTACGAGCAGTACTTC

j_gene: TRBJ2-7
d_gene: -
abundance: many
v_gene: TRBV5-1
CDR3aa: CASSFGQPSYEQYF
CDR3nt: TGCGCCAGCAGCTTCGGACAGCCCTCCTACGAGCAGTACTTC

j_gene: TRBJ2-5
d_gene: TRBD2
abundance: -
v_gene: TRBV7-9
CDR3aa: CASTPYGLAGDGEQYF
CDR3nt: TGTGCCAGCACCCCTTATGGACTAGCGGGAGACGGAGAGCAGTACTTC

j_gene: TRBJ2-5
d_gene: -
abundance: -
v_gene: TRBV9
CDR3aa: CASSEASKEAQYF
CDR3nt: TGTGCCAGCAGCGAGGCTTCAAAAGAGGCCCAGTACTTC

j_gene: TRBJ2-1
d_gene: TRBD2
abundance: -
v_gene: TRBV12-3/TRBV12-4
CDR3aa: CASTSTSGGPYSEQFF
CDR3nt: TGTGCCAGCACTTCGACTAGCGGGGGACCCTACAGTGAGCAGTTCTTC

j_gene: TRBJ2-1
d_gene: TRBD1
abundance: -
v_gene: TRBV5-1
CDR3aa: CASSFGQGTPNEQFF
CDR3nt: TGCGCCAGCAGCTTCGGACAGGGAACCCCAAATGAGCAGTTCTTC

j_gene: TRBJ1-2
d_gene: -
abundance: few
v_gene: TRBV5-6
CDR3aa: CASSQDRKYGYTF
CDR3nt: TGTGCCAGCAGCCAGGACAGAAAATATGGCTACACCTTC

j_gene: TRBJ2-1
d_gene: -
abundance: -
v_gene: TRBV30
CDR3aa: CAWSTGIYNEQFF
CDR3nt: TGTGCCTGGTCCACAGGGATTTACAATGAGCAGTTCTTC

j_gene: TRBJ2-7
d_gene: TRBD2
abundance: -
v_gene: TRBV29-1
CDR3aa: CSVAPSGYEQYF
CDR3nt: TGCAGCGTTGCCCCTAGCGGGTACGAGCAGTACTTC

j_gene: TRBJ2-1
d_gene: -
abundance: -
v_gene: TRBV9
CDR3aa: CASSSRVREGGQFF
CDR3nt: TGTGCCAGCAGCTCCCGAGTAAGGGAAGGAGGGCAGTTCTTC

j_gene: TRBJ2-1
d_gene: TRBD2
abundance: few
v_gene: TRBV20-1
CDR3aa: CSASSSGRAGNEQFF
CDR3nt: TGCAGTGCTAGTTCAAGCGGGAGGGCCGGGAATGAGCAGTTCTTC

j_gene: TRBJ2-2
d_gene: -
abundance: -
v_gene: TRBV24-1
CDR3aa: CATSDLGAGGQSANTGELFF
CDR3nt: TGTGCCACCAGTGATTTAGGGGCGGGCGGACAGTCTGCGAACACCGGGGAGCTGTTTTTT

j_gene: TRBJ2-1
d_gene: -
abundance: many
v_gene: TRBV9
CDR3aa: CASSVEASVYNEQFF
CDR3nt: TGTGCCAGCAGCGTAGAGGCTAGCGTGTACAATGAGCAGTTCTTC

j_gene: TRBJ2-7
d_gene: TRBD1
abundance: -
v_gene: TRBV28
CDR3aa: CASSATGTGIYKQYF
CDR3nt: TGTGCCAGCAGTGCAACCGGGACAGGGATCTACAAGCAGTACTTC

j_gene: TRBJ2-7
d_gene: TRBD2
abundance: -
v_gene: TRBV12-5
CDR3aa: CASGPGTSGQRGIQYF
CDR3nt: TGTGCTAGTGGCCCCGGGACTAGCGGACAGCGGGGGATTCAGTACTTC

j_gene: TRBJ2-1
d_gene: TRBD2
abundance: -
v_gene: TRBV20-1
CDR3aa: CSARPLAGGPKTPYKEQFF
CDR3nt: TGCAGTGCGAGGCCACTAGCGGGAGGGCCCAAAACCCCCTACAAGGAGCAGTTCTTC

j_gene: TRBJ2-3
d_gene: -
abundance: few
v_gene: TRBV9
CDR3aa: CASSGPLSGQRLNTQYF
CDR3nt: TGTGCCAGCAGTGGGCCCTTGAGCGGGCAGAGGTTGAATACGCAGTATTTT

j_gene: TRBJ2-5
d_gene: -
abundance: -
v_gene: TRBV3-1
CDR3aa: CASRFAGTNNEQYF
CDR3nt: TGTGCCAGCCGTTTTGCGGGAACGAACAATGAGCAGTACTTC

j_gene: TRBJ2-1
d_gene: TRBD1
abundance: -
v_gene: TRBV20-1
CDR3aa: CSARLQGIEQFF
CDR3nt: TGCAGTGCTAGACTACAGGGGATTGAGCAGTTCTTC

j_gene: TRBJ1-5
d_gene: TRBD1
abundance: -
v_gene: TRBV18
CDR3aa: CASSPTGQRDQPQHF
CDR3nt: TGTGCCAGCTCACCCACGGGACAGCGTGATCAGCCCCAGCATTTT

j_gene: TRBJ2-1
d_gene: -
abundance: few
v_gene: TRBV28
CDR3aa: CASSLWYEQFF
CDR3nt: TGTGCCAGCAGTTTATGGTATGAGCAGTTCTTC

j_gene: TRBJ2-7
d_gene: TRBD2
abundance: -
v_gene: TRBV6-1
CDR3aa: CASSSSGVNYEQYF
CDR3nt: TGTGCCAGCAGCAGCAGCGGGGTTAACTACGAGCAGTACTTC

j_gene: TRBJ2-3
d_gene: -
abundance: -
v_gene: TRBV4-2
CDR3aa: CASSQELGGRDTQYF
CDR3nt: TGTGCCAGCAGCCAAGAATTAGGGGGTCGAGATACGCAGTATTTT

j_gene: TRBJ1-2
d_gene: TRBD1
abundance: -
v_gene: TRBV5-1
CDR3aa: CASSSDVDRVGYGYTF
CDR3nt: TGCGCCAGCAGCTCGGACGTCGACAGGGTGGGGTATGGCTACACCTTC

j_gene: TRBJ1-4
d_gene: -
abundance: -
v_gene: TRBV25-1
CDR3aa: CASSKTGWDEKLFF
CDR3nt: TGTGCCAGCAGTAAAACAGGGTGGGATGAAAAACTGTTTTTT

j_gene: TRBJ2-7
d_gene: -
abundance: -
v_gene: TRBV7-3
CDR3aa: CASSPGLTVNEQYF
CDR3nt: TGTGCCAGCAGTCCGGGACTTACCGTCAATGAGCAGTACTTC

j_gene: TRBJ2-1
d_gene: TRBD1
abundance: -
v_gene: TRBV7-2
CDR3aa: CASRFMGQGSYNEQFF
CDR3nt: TGTGCCAGCAGATTTATGGGACAGGGCTCCTACAATGAGCAGTTCTTC

j_gene: TRBJ1-2
d_gene: -
abundance: -
v_gene: TRBV4-2
CDR3aa: CASSQVRDYGYTF
CDR3nt: TGTGCCAGCAGCCAAGTCAGGGACTATGGCTACACCTTC

j_gene: TRBJ2-7
d_gene: TRBD1
abundance: -
v_gene: TRBV5-1
CDR3aa: CASNGQGPSYEQYF
CDR3nt: TGCGCCAGCAACGGACAGGGACCTTCCTACGAGCAGTACTTC

j_gene: TRBJ2-1
d_gene: -
abundance: -
v_gene: TRBV5-1
CDR3aa: CASSPRTAEGNEQFF
CDR3nt: TGCGCCAGCAGCCCCCGGACAGCAGAAGGCAATGAGCAGTTCTTC

j_gene: TRBJ2-1
d_gene: TRBD2
abundance: few
v_gene: TRBV20-1
CDR3aa: CSAESGRANEQFF
CDR3nt: TGCAGTGCTGAAAGCGGGAGGGCGAATGAGCAGTTCTTC

j_gene: TRBJ2-3
d_gene: TRBD2
abundance: -
v_gene: TRBV12-3/TRBV12-4
CDR3aa: CASSQLAGPRRRTDTQYF
CDR3nt: TGTGCCAGCAGTCAATTAGCGGGTCCCAGACGTAGGACAGATACGCAGTATTTT

j_gene: TRBJ2-7
d_gene: -
abundance: -
v_gene: TRBV27
CDR3aa: CASSPSWGTRQYF
CDR3nt: TGTGCCAGCAGTCCCTCGTGGGGAACTAGGCAGTACTTC

j_gene: TRBJ2-5
d_gene: -
abundance: -
v_gene: TRBV3-1
CDR3aa: CASSQAPGRQETQYF
CDR3nt: TGTGCCAGCAGCCAAGCTCCGGGGAGACAAGAGACCCAGTACTTC

j_gene: TRBJ2-7
d_gene: TRBD2
abundance: many
v_gene: TRBV5-1
CDR3aa: CASSLDGVAGGAYEQYF
CDR3nt: TGCGCCAGCAGCTTGGACGGAGTAGCGGGAGGCGCCTACGAGCAGTACTTC

j_gene: TRBJ2-2
d_gene: -
abundance: few
v_gene: TRBV5-1
CDR3aa: CASSFRATGELFF
CDR3nt: TGCGCCAGCAGCTTCAGGGCCACCGGGGAGCTGTTTTTT

j_gene: TRBJ1-5
d_gene: TRBD1
abundance: many
v_gene: TRBV27
CDR3aa: CASSLVGAGGNQPQHF
CDR3nt: TGTGCCAGCAGTTTAGTGGGGGCAGGGGGGAATCAGCCCCAGCATTTT

j_gene: TRBJ2-7
d_gene: -
abundance: -
v_gene: TRBV20-1
CDR3aa: CSARESGRASGLYEQYF
CDR3nt: TGCAGTGCTAGAGAGTCGGGCAGAGCTAGTGGTCTCTACGAGCAGTACTTC

j_gene: TRBJ2-7
d_gene: -
abundance: -
v_gene: TRBV20-1
CDR3aa: CSVAGREDEQYF
CDR3nt: TGCAGTGTGGCGGGGAGAGAGGACGAGCAGTACTTC

j_gene: TRBJ2-2
d_gene: -
abundance: -
v_gene: TRBV6-6
CDR3aa: CASTSRRGVDTGELFF
CDR3nt: TGTGCCAGCACCTCCCGCAGGGGGGTCGACACCGGGGAGCTGTTTTTT

j_gene: TRBJ2-3
d_gene: -
abundance: -
v_gene: TRBV20-1
CDR3aa: CSAAFGDTQYF
CDR3nt: TGCAGTGCTGCGTTCGGAGATACGCAGTATTTT

j_gene: TRBJ2-5
d_gene: TRBD2
abundance: -
v_gene: TRBV29-1
CDR3aa: CSVYQAAGGLVVYNEQYF
CDR3nt: TGCAGCGTTTATCAAGCAGCGGGAGGGCTAGTAGTGTACAATGAGCAGTACTTC

j_gene: TRBJ1-2
d_gene: TRBD1
abundance: few
v_gene: TRBV15
CDR3aa: CAASREQGASHYGYTF
CDR3nt: TGTGCCGCCAGCAGAGAACAGGGGGCGTCACACTATGGCTACACCTTC

j_gene: TRBJ2-3
d_gene: TRBD2
abundance: -
v_gene: TRBV15
CDR3aa: CATSRVRTSADTQYF
CDR3nt: TGTGCCACCAGCAGAGTCCGGACTAGTGCAGATACGCAGTATTTT

j_gene: TRBJ2-5
d_gene: -
abundance: few
v_gene: TRBV27
CDR3aa: CASSLVAAGVETQYF
CDR3nt: TGTGCCAGCAGTTTGGTAGCGGCAGGAGTGGAGACCCAGTACTTC

j_gene: TRBJ2-5
d_gene: TRBD2
abundance: few
v_gene: TRBV20-1
CDR3aa: CSGLARTSEYNEQYF
CDR3nt: TGCAGTGGTCTAGCCCGGACTAGCGAGTACAATGAGCAGTACTTC

j_gene: TRBJ1-2
d_gene: -
abundance: -
v_gene: TRBV7-9
CDR3aa: CASSASGQTGYGYTF
CDR3nt: TGTGCCAGCAGCGCCTCCGGACAGACCGGTTATGGCTACACCTTC

j_gene: TRBJ2-3
d_gene: -
abundance: few
v_gene: TRBV7-2
CDR3aa: CASSLGRGHTDTQYF
CDR3nt: TGTGCCAGCAGCTTAGGGCGGGGCCACACAGATACGCAGTATTTT

j_gene: TRBJ2-3
d_gene: -
abundance: many
v_gene: TRBV20-1
CDR3aa: CSASGGSDSVTDTQYF
CDR3nt: TGCAGTGCTAGTGGTGGGAGCGATTCCGTAACAGATACGCAGTATTTT

j_gene: TRBJ1-2
d_gene: -
abundance: -
v_gene: TRBV2
CDR3aa: CASRPYRSTNCGYTF
CDR3nt: TGTGCCAGCAGACCATACAGGAGTACTAACTGTGGCTACACCTTC

j_gene: TRBJ1-1
d_gene: -
abundance: few
v_gene: TRBV6-1
CDR3aa: CASSSGVVTEAFF
CDR3nt: TGTGCCAGCAGTTCAGGGGTAGTTACTGAAGCTTTCTTT